This is a list of T cell receptor beta chains from one sample in a study of T cell clonotyping in hematopoietic cell transplantation. Profiled with immunoSEQ multiplex PCR; TCRdb holds only in-frame clones, not every one. The sample shows about 15,000 clones, about 93% of them seen only once. The sequences come from PBMCs, collected 30 days after allogeneic stem cell transplant. These receptors all stem from a male patient in his sixties or seventies who had an allogeneic stem cell transplant from an unrelated donor, so the T cells may come from the graft donor. Some clones in this sample may be carry-over from other donors' samples. Both conserved end residues are part of each CDR3. D genes are given only for firm matches. Only some rows state a clone size, as once, few, many or a class for expanded clones.

V: TRBV9
size: .
J: TRBJ1-2
D: .
DNA: TGTGCCAGCAGCGTAGAGCCGGGGGTGCAGGGCTACACCTTC
CDR3: CASSVEPGVQGYTF

V: TRBV27
size: .
J: TRBJ2-2
D: .
DNA: TGTGCCAGCAGCCTGTATTACTCTCACAGGGACGCCGGGGAGCTGTTTTTT
CDR3: CASSLYYSHRDAGELFF

V: TRBV11-3
size: .
J: TRBJ2-7
D: .
DNA: TGTGCCAGCAGCTTAAGGGACCCAAGGAGAGAGCAGTACTTC
CDR3: CASSLRDPRREQYF

V: TRBV5-4
size: .
J: TRBJ1-1
D: .
DNA: TGTGCCAGCAGCTTGGGTCTGGTGGCAGGGTGGAAGACTGAAGCTTTCTTT
CDR3: CASSLGLVAGWKTEAFF

V: TRBV7-9
size: .
J: TRBJ2-7
D: TRBD1
DNA: TGTGCCAGCAGCCAGGACAGGGGAACCTACGAGCAGTACTTC
CDR3: CASSQDRGTYEQYF

V: TRBV6-5
size: .
J: TRBJ1-4
D: .
DNA: TGTGCCAGCGGGTTACGGGGAGAAAAACTGTTTTTT
CDR3: CASGLRGEKLFF

V: TRBV9
size: few
J: TRBJ2-2
D: TRBD2
DNA: TGTGCCAGCAGCGCCTCCGGGACTAGCGGGGATTCCGGCACCGGGGAGCTGTTTTTT
CDR3: CASSASGTSGDSGTGELFF

V: TRBV19
size: .
J: TRBJ2-7
D: .
DNA: TGTGCCAGTAGTATAGACCCACAGGGAGTCTACGAGCAGTACTTC
CDR3: CASSIDPQGVYEQYF

V: TRBV19
size: .
J: TRBJ2-1
D: TRBD1
DNA: TGTGCCAGCACAGACAGGGGGGCCTACAATGAGCAGTTCTTC
CDR3: CASTDRGAYNEQFF

V: TRBV11-2
size: once
J: TRBJ2-7
D: TRBD2
DNA: TGTGCCAGCAGCTCCGTAGCGGGGGGTCCGTTCGAGCAGTACTTC
CDR3: CASSSVAGGPFEQYF

V: TRBV5-6
size: once
J: TRBJ2-7
D: .
DNA: TGTGCCAGCAGCGGACTCGGGGCGAAAACCTACGAGCAGTACTTC
CDR3: CASSGLGAKTYEQYF

V: TRBV19
size: .
J: TRBJ2-2
D: TRBD2
DNA: TGTGCCAGTAGTTTTACTAGCGGCGGGGAGCTGTTTTTT
CDR3: CASSFTSGGELFF

V: TRBV13
size: .
J: TRBJ2-7
D: .
DNA: TGTGCCAGCAGCCCAATGGCGAGGGGCGAGCAGTACTTC
CDR3: CASSPMARGEQYF

V: TRBV9
size: .
J: TRBJ1-4
D: .
DNA: TGTGCCAGCAGCGCAGGCCCTACCTTAACTAATGAAAAACTGTTTTTT
CDR3: CASSAGPTLTNEKLFF

V: TRBV19
size: .
J: TRBJ1-1
D: TRBD1
DNA: TGTGCCAGTAGTATTGGGGACAGGAACACTGAAGCTTTCTTT
CDR3: CASSIGDRNTEAFF

V: TRBV19
size: .
J: TRBJ1-6
D: .
DNA: TGTGCCAGTAGTATTACAGGGCCTTCTAATTCACCCCTCCACTTT
CDR3: CASSITGPSNSPLHF

V: TRBV2
size: .
J: TRBJ1-5
D: .
DNA: TGTGCCAGCAGGACAGGACTTAGCAATCAGCCCCAGCATTTT
CDR3: CASRTGLSNQPQHF

V: TRBV11-2
size: .
J: TRBJ2-7
D: TRBD1
DNA: TGTGCCAGCAGCTTAGAGGGGACAGGGGTTTACGAGCAGTACTTC
CDR3: CASSLEGTGVYEQYF

V: TRBV7-9
size: .
J: TRBJ2-7
D: TRBD2
DNA: TGTGCCAGCAGCTTAGTGGCAGCGGGAGGAACCTACGAGCAGTACTTC
CDR3: CASSLVAAGGTYEQYF

V: TRBV20-1
size: .
J: TRBJ2-1
D: .
DNA: TGCAGTGCTAGTCACGTGGATGAGCAGTTCTTC
CDR3: CSASHVDEQFF

V: TRBV6-5
size: .
J: TRBJ1-2
D: TRBD1
DNA: TGTGCCAGCCTTTCCGGGACAGGGAGGGCGTATGGCTACACCTTC
CDR3: CASLSGTGRAYGYTF

V: TRBV28
size: .
J: TRBJ1-3
D: .
DNA: TGTGCCAGCAGATCGACAGGATCTGGAAACACCATATATTTT
CDR3: CASRSTGSGNTIYF

V: TRBV4-1
size: .
J: TRBJ1-2
D: .
DNA: TGCGCCAGCAGCCAATACGAACAGCCTAACTATGGCTACACCTTC
CDR3: CASSQYEQPNYGYTF

V: TRBV2
size: .
J: TRBJ2-3
D: TRBD2
DNA: TGTGCCAGCAGTGAAGAGCGGGGGAGCACAGATACGCAGTATTTT
CDR3: CASSEERGSTDTQYF

V: TRBV11-3
size: .
J: TRBJ2-5
D: .
DNA: TGTGCCAGCAGCTTGAGGGCAGGCCAAGAGACCCAGTACTTC
CDR3: CASSLRAGQETQYF

V: TRBV28
size: .
J: TRBJ1-2
D: TRBD1
DNA: TGTGCCAGCAGTTTCCCAGTGGACAGGGCCACTGGCTACACCTTC
CDR3: CASSFPVDRATGYTF

V: TRBV6-6
size: once
J: TRBJ1-2
D: TRBD1
DNA: TGTGCCAGCAGTGGGGACAGGTCCTATGGCTACACCTTC
CDR3: CASSGDRSYGYTF

V: TRBV4-1
size: .
J: TRBJ1-1
D: .
DNA: TGCGCCAGCAGCCAAGCCGTACAGGGAGGGACGAACACTGAAGCTTTCTTT
CDR3: CASSQAVQGGTNTEAFF

V: TRBV6-1
size: .
J: TRBJ2-7
D: TRBD2
DNA: TGTGCCAGCAGTGGGGAACTAGCGGGCTCCTACGAGCAGTACTTC
CDR3: CASSGELAGSYEQYF

V: TRBV30
size: .
J: TRBJ1-5
D: TRBD1
DNA: TGTGCCTGGAGGGGGGGACACAGGGGTCAGCCCCAGCATTTT
CDR3: CAWRGGHRGQPQHF

V: TRBV28
size: .
J: TRBJ1-5
D: TRBD1
DNA: TGTGCCAGCAGTATTAGGACAGGGCGAGGGAGCAATCAGCCCCAGCATTTT
CDR3: CASSIRTGRGSNQPQHF

V: TRBV6-6
size: .
J: TRBJ1-1
D: .
DNA: TGTGCCAGCAGTTCCCTTGGGGGGCGCGCTGAAGCTTTCTTT
CDR3: CASSSLGGRAEAFF

V: TRBV7-2
size: .
J: TRBJ2-2
D: .
DNA: TGTGCCAGCAGACCGGGACACCGCACCGGGGAGCTGTTTTTT
CDR3: CASRPGHRTGELFF

V: TRBV29-1
size: .
J: TRBJ1-3
D: .
DNA: TGCAGCTCCATTGGGGGGCTAAATGGAAACACCATATATTTT
CDR3: CSSIGGLNGNTIYF

V: TRBV6-5
size: .
J: TRBJ1-5
D: .
DNA: TGTGCCAGCAGATTGGGACTTTATCAGCCCCAGCATTTT
CDR3: CASRLGLYQPQHF

V: TRBV2
size: .
J: TRBJ2-2
D: .
DNA: TGTGCCAGCAACCGGTCGCCCGCCAACGGGGAGCTGTTTTTT
CDR3: CASNRSPANGELFF

V: TRBV25-1
size: .
J: TRBJ2-3
D: .
DNA: TGTGCCAGCAGTGATACGGCAGGGCTGGCAGATACGCAGTATTTT
CDR3: CASSDTAGLADTQYF

V: TRBV7-2
size: once
J: TRBJ1-1
D: .
DNA: TGTGCCAGCAGCTTAGCTAGGGGAACTGAAGCTTTCTTT
CDR3: CASSLARGTEAFF

V: TRBV5-1
size: .
J: TRBJ1-2
D: .
DNA: TGCGCCAGCAGCTACACCGGTAACTATGGCTACACCTTC
CDR3: CASSYTGNYGYTF

V: TRBV5-4
size: .
J: TRBJ2-5
D: .
DNA: TGTGCCAGCAGCTTGGCCGGGGTCCAAGAGACCCAGTACTTC
CDR3: CASSLAGVQETQYF

V: TRBV4-2
size: .
J: TRBJ2-2
D: TRBD2
DNA: TGTGCCAGCAGCCAACAACCAGCGGGGGGGCTTCCCGGGGAGCTGTTTTTT
CDR3: CASSQQPAGGLPGELFF

V: TRBV6-4
size: .
J: TRBJ2-3
D: .
DNA: TGTGCCAGCAGTGACTCAGGGGTTGCAGGGTCCGATACGCAGTATTTT
CDR3: CASSDSGVAGSDTQYF

V: TRBV6-1
size: .
J: TRBJ1-2
D: .
DNA: TGTGCCAGCAGTGACAGGGGAATAGGGGGCTACACCTTC
CDR3: CASSDRGIGGYTF

V: TRBV6-5
size: .
J: TRBJ1-4
D: .
DNA: TGTGCCAGCAGCCCGACAGCAACTAATGAAAAACTGTTTTTT
CDR3: CASSPTATNEKLFF

V: TRBV14
size: .
J: TRBJ1-4
D: .
DNA: TGTGCCAGCAGCCAAGTAACCGGTGAAAAACTGTTTTTT
CDR3: CASSQVTGEKLFF

V: TRBV14
size: .
J: TRBJ2-6
D: .
DNA: TGTGCCAGCTTGTCTGGGGCCAACGTCCTGACTTTC
CDR3: CASLSGANVLTF

V: TRBV2
size: .
J: TRBJ2-7
D: .
DNA: TGTGCCAGCAGGCCTAAGGACAGCTCCTACGAGCAGTACTTC
CDR3: CASRPKDSSYEQYF

V: TRBV7-2
size: .
J: TRBJ1-5
D: .
DNA: TGTGCCAGCAGCCCGGGGGACAGCAATCAGCCCCAGCATTTT
CDR3: CASSPGDSNQPQHF

V: TRBV11-2
size: .
J: TRBJ2-1
D: .
DNA: TGTGCCAGCAGCTTCCATGGCGAGAACTACAATGAGCAGTTCTTC
CDR3: CASSFHGENYNEQFF

V: TRBV6-5
size: .
J: TRBJ1-5
D: .
DNA: TGTGCCAGCAGCCCCGGACAGTTCAATCAGCCCCAGCATTTT
CDR3: CASSPGQFNQPQHF

V: TRBV28
size: .
J: TRBJ1-2
D: .
DNA: TGTGCCAGCAGCATCGTCGGGTCGGACTTCTATGGCTACACCTTC
CDR3: CASSIVGSDFYGYTF

V: TRBV5-6
size: .
J: TRBJ1-5
D: .
DNA: TGTGCCAGCAGCTTGAATTCCCAGCGCAATCAGCCCCAGCATTTT
CDR3: CASSLNSQRNQPQHF

V: TRBV5-4
size: .
J: TRBJ1-1
D: .
DNA: TGTGCCAGCAGCTTAAGAGATCGGTACACTGAAGCTTTCTTT
CDR3: CASSLRDRYTEAFF

V: TRBV2
size: .
J: TRBJ2-1
D: TRBD2
DNA: TGTGCCAGCAGAGATCTAGCGGGAAATTACAATGAGCAGTTCTTC
CDR3: CASRDLAGNYNEQFF

V: TRBV5-1
size: .
J: TRBJ2-5
D: .
DNA: TGCGCCAGCGCCCCGCCAGGGTTGGAGACCCAGTACTTC
CDR3: CASAPPGLETQYF

V: TRBV19
size: .
J: TRBJ1-1
D: .
DNA: TGTGCCAGTAGTGAAGGAGTTGGCACTGAAGCTTTCTTT
CDR3: CASSEGVGTEAFF

V: TRBV5-1
size: .
J: TRBJ1-1
D: .
DNA: TGCGCCAGCAGCTTTCAGAAGGACACTGAAGCTTTCTTT
CDR3: CASSFQKDTEAFF

V: TRBV2
size: medium-sized
J: TRBJ2-5
D: .
DNA: TGTGCCAGCAGTGGGGACATCTTACAAGAGACCCAGTACTTC
CDR3: CASSGDILQETQYF

V: TRBV6-1
size: .
J: TRBJ1-5
D: .
DNA: TGTGCCAGCCGCCGGAATGAGGGTAGGAATCAGCCCCAGCATTTT
CDR3: CASRRNEGRNQPQHF

V: TRBV29-1
size: .
J: TRBJ2-5
D: .
DNA: TGCAGCGTTGTGGAGCTCCAAGAGACCCAGTACTTC
CDR3: CSVVELQETQYF